The 31 T cell receptor beta chains listed next were all sequenced from one sample in a study of shared clonotypes between healthy human individuals. Profiling relied on immunoSEQ multiplex PCR, and the TCRdb table lists in-frame clones only, not all of them. Among about 1 million clones listed, under 80% were seen once. The source material was memory CD4+ T cells sorted from blood. The sample's subset: CD45RA-negative fraction. These TCRs come from a man between 18 and 29 years old in good health.

The chain joins TRBV11-2 to TRBJ2-7; D is uncertain. The V gene lost 2 bases and the J gene lost 2 bases, with 13 bases spanning the gap. The CDR3 extends over 15 amino acids. Germline CDR1 and CDR2: SGHAT and FQNNGV. CDR3 residues: CASSLYFSPTYEQYF. The CDR3 bases are TGTGCCAGCAGCTTATATTTTAGCCCTACCTACGAGCAGTACTTC.

The chain carries TRBV5-1 and TRBJ2-7, with TRBD2 matching over 8 bases. Trimming took 1 base from V and 4 from J; bases not matched to a gene: 10. CDR1 is SGHRS and CDR2 is YFSETQ in the germline V gene. There are 16 residues in the CDR3. As DNA, the CDR3 is TGCGCCAGCAGCTTGTCAGGCGGGGGGACTGCTTACGAGCAGTACTTC. Its protein is CASSLSGGGTAYEQYF.

V gene TRBV13 combines with J gene TRBJ2-2, with 10 nucleotides matching TRBD1. The CDR3 consists of 16 residues. Germline CDR1 and CDR2: PRHDT and FYEKMQ (reference sequence). Trimming took 0 bases from V and 5 from J; bases not matched to a gene: 3. The CDR3 sequence: CASSLGGQGPTGELFF. The CDR3 nucleotides are TGTGCCAGCAGCTTAGGGGGACAGGGGCCAACCGGGGAGCTGTTTTTT.

This chain's CDR3 is CASSPQGPSEAFF. For the CDR3, the DNA is TGTGCCAGCAGTCCACAGGGTCCTTCTGAAGCTTTCTTT. The chain has TRBV6-5 and TRBJ1-1; perhaps TRBD1 as D (6 bases). The CDR3 totals 13 residues. Germline values: CDR1 MNHEY, CDR2 SVGAGI. The V end was cut by 5 bases, the J end by 6 bases, with 13 bases between.

As DNA, the CDR3 is TGTGCCAGCAGCCCAACAGGGGTCTCTGGGGCCAACGTCCTGACTTTC. Amino acids: CASSPTGVSGANVLTF. The chain is built from TRBV7-2 and TRBJ2-6; 7 nucleotides agree with TRBD1. V shed 5 bases, J shed 0 bases, and the junction held 4 bases outside the gene matches. In germline, CDR1 is SGHTA, CDR2 FQGNSA. The CDR3 runs 16 residues. The full variable domain, rest sourced from reference TRBV7-2 and TRBJ2-6, is GAGVSQSPSNKVTEKGKDVELRCDPISGHTALYWYRQSLGQGLEFLIYFQGNSAPDKSGLPSDRFSAERTGGSVSTLTIQRTQQEDSAVYLCASSPTGVSGANVLTFGAGSRLTVL.

The chain uses TRBV6-6 and TRBJ2-3; D is ambiguous. CDR3 size: 12 residues. The germline V gene has CDR1 MNHNY and CDR2 SVGAGI (reference sequence). Trimming shortened V by 6 bases and J by 3 bases, and 7 bases separated the two germline ends. The chain's CDR3 is CASRPLTDTQYF. In DNA form, the CDR3 reads TGTGCCAGCAGACCACTGACAGATACGCAGTATTTT.

J is TRBJ2-1 and V is TRBV7-9, with a weak D call TRBD1 (5 bases). Germline V gene sequence: CDR1 SEHNR, CDR2 FQNEAQ (reference sequence). V dropped 1 base and J dropped 2 bases, with 9 bases sitting between them. This CDR3 contains 15 residues. The CDR3 region is CASSLGPGTYNEQFF. The CDR3 DNA is TGTGCCAGCAGCTTAGGGCCAGGGACCTACAATGAGCAGTTCTTC.

This clone was seen only a few times. The rearrangement links TRBV7-9 to TRBJ2-7; D unclear. There are 11 residues in the CDR3. The germline gives CDR1 SEHNR, CDR2 FQNEAQ (reference sequence). With 8 bases removed from V and 7 bases from J, the gap between germline ends came to 12 bases. CDR3 residues: CASATLAEQYF. The CDR3 region has the DNA TGTGCCAGCGCGACGTTGGCGGAGCAGTACTTC.

The rearrangement joins TRBV7-9 to TRBJ2-1; 10 bases match TRBD2. From germline, CDR1 is SEHNR and CDR2 FQNEAQ (reference sequence). V lost 3 bases to trimming and J lost 6 bases; unmatched junction nucleotides: 11. This CDR3 contains 17 residues. The CDR3 nucleotides read TGTGCCAGCAGCTTCCAATCTAGCGGGAGAAATGGCAATGAGCAGTTCTTC. It translates to CASSFQSSGRNGNEQFF. Drawing the rest from reference TRBV7-9 and TRBJ2-1, the complete variable domain is DTGVSQNPRHKITKRGQNVTFRCDPISEHNRLYWYRQTLGQGPEFLTYFQNEAQLEKSRLLSDRFSAERPKGSFSTLEIQRTEQGDSAMYLCASSFQSSGRNGNEQFFGPGTRLTVL.

J is TRBJ1-1 and V is TRBV6-5; no firm D call. This CDR3 contains 13 residues. CDR1 is MNHEY and CDR2 is SVGAGI in the germline V gene. V was clipped by 11 bases and J by 0 bases, with 13 bases between them. The CDR3 DNA reads as TGTGCCTGCTCACGGGCCATGAACACTGAAGCTTTCTTT. Translated, it gives CACSRAMNTEAFF.

The genes are TRBV19 and TRBJ2-3; 8 bases line up with TRBD2. Trimming took 3 bases from V and 6 from J; bases not matched to a gene: 11. CDR3 size: 16 residues. CDR1 and CDR2 (germline): LNHDA, SQIVND (reference sequence). This chain's CDR3 is CASSIITGGLKDTQYF. In DNA, the CDR3 is TGTGCCAGTAGTATTATAACGGGAGGGCTGAAGGATACGCAGTATTTT.

This clone has only a few counts. The rearrangement joins TRBV18 to TRBJ1-5; no clear D gene. From germline, CDR1 is KGHSH and CDR2 LQKENI. This CDR3 is built from 15 residues. The V and J ends lost 0 bases and 6 bases respectively, with 12 bases between them. The CDR3 protein is CASSPPFSLGQPQHF. In nucleotides, the CDR3 is TGTGCCAGCTCACCACCGTTTTCCCTCGGTCAGCCCCAGCATTTT.

The chain joins TRBV7-9 to TRBJ1-3; 8 bases agree with TRBD1. V gave up 5 bases and J gave up 3 bases; unmatched junction bases: 9. The CDR3 is 16 residues long. CDR1 is SEHNR and CDR2 is FQNEAQ in the germline V gene (reference sequence). The CDR3 DNA reads as TGTGCCAGCAGCCAAGCCCCAGGGGGCATTGGAAACACCATATATTTT. Translating gives CASSQAPGGIGNTIYF.

This chain joins TRBV27 and TRBJ2-7, with 8 positions matching TRBD2. The CDR3 has 15 amino acids. J was trimmed by 6 bases and V by 7 bases; bases with no gene match: 14. In germline, CDR1 is MNHEY, CDR2 SMNVEV (reference sequence). CDR3 in amino acids: CASNTVSGLAGEQYF. For the CDR3, the DNA is TGTGCCAGCAACACTGTTAGCGGACTAGCTGGCGAGCAGTACTTC.

V usage is TRBV5-1 and J usage is TRBJ2-7, with 13 bases aligning to TRBD2. CDR1 and CDR2 from the germline V gene are SGHRS and YFSETQ. With V trimmed by 5 bases and J by 7 bases, 12 bases remained unmatched. CDR3 size: 16 residues. The CDR3 region has the DNA TGCGCCAGCAGGACTAGCGGGAGGACGGGCTTGCGAGAGCAGTACTTC. Protein product: CASRTSGRTGLREQYF. Together with reference TRBV5-1 and TRBJ2-7, the CDR3 gives the full variable domain: KAGVTQTPRYLIKTRGQQVTLSCSPISGHRSVSWYQQTPGQGLQFLFEYFSETQRNKGNFPGRFSGRQFSNSRSEMNVSTLELGDSALYLCASRTSGRTGLREQYFGPGTRLTVT.

The rearrangement uses TRBV11-1 and TRBJ2-5; TRBD1 matches 7 bases. V lost 5 bases and J lost 4; bases outside the gene matches: 4. Germline V CDR1 and CDR2: SGHAT, FQDESV (reference sequence). The CDR3 contains 13 residues. CDR3 sequence reads: CASSLGQSETQYF. The CDR3, as DNA: TGTGCCAGCAGCCTGGGACAGTCAGAGACCCAGTACTTC.

The chain recombines TRBV4-1 with TRBJ1-1, with D hard to call. Germline V CDR1 and CDR2: MGHRA, YSYEKL. Between the trimmed V and J ends, which lost 1 base and 1 base, there was a span of 4 bases. This CDR3 has 13 residues. The CDR3 loop reads CASSQARNTEAFF. DNA for the CDR3: TGCGCCAGCAGCCAAGCCAGGAACACTGAAGCTTTCTTT.

The rearrangement uses TRBV11-3 and TRBJ2-2; tentative D call: TRBD2 (5 bases). Looked up from germline, CDR1 is SGHNT and CDR2 is YENEEA. The CDR3 is 13 amino acids. V lost 7 bases and J lost 4, with 10 bases in between. CDR3 region: CASKRAGTGELFF. The CDR3 DNA reads TGTGCCAGCAAACGGGCGGGCACCGGGGAGCTGTTTTTT.

The gene calls are TRBV7-9 and TRBJ2-5, with 13 bases that match TRBD2. The CDR3 spans 16 residues. The J segment lost 4 bases and the V segment lost 1 base, leaving 3 bases of the junction unmatched. Germline CDR1 and CDR2: SEHNR and FQNEAQ (reference sequence). In DNA form, the CDR3 reads TGTGCCAGCAGCTTAGGACGACTAGCGGGGGGAGAGACCCAGTACTTC. Encoded protein: CASSLGRLAGGETQYF.

In DNA form, the CDR3 reads TGTGCCAGCAGCCCCTGGCAGGCGGGCCAAGAGACCCAGTACTTC. Protein: CASSPWQAGQETQYF. The V gene is TRBV14, the J gene TRBJ2-5; D may be TRBD2 (5 bases). V lost 4 bases and J 1 base, leaving 13 bases between the germline ends. The CDR3 extends over 15 amino acids. Germline CDR1 is SGHDN and CDR2 is FVKESK.

This chain connects TRBV18 to TRBJ2-4; 9 bases agree with TRBD2. V lost 0 bases, J lost 7 bases, and 4 bases stayed unmatched. Germline CDR1 and CDR2: KGHSH and LQKENI. The CDR3 loop spans 15 amino acids. The CDR3 sequence: CASSPPQREVNIQYF. The CDR3 nucleotides read TGTGCCAGCTCACCACCCCAGCGGGAGGTCAACATTCAGTACTTC. Variable domain in full (rest from reference TRBV18 and TRBJ2-4): NAGVMQNPRHLVRRRGQEARLRCSPMKGHSHVYWYRQLPEEGLKFMVYLQKENIIDESGMPKERFSAEFPKEGPSILRIQQVVRGDSAAYFCASSPPQREVNIQYFGAGTRLSVL.

The chain carries TRBV5-6 and TRBJ2-7; no clear D gene. The CDR3 runs 16 residues. CDR1 SGHDT and CDR2 YYEEEE come from the germline V gene. V gave up 0 bases and J gave up 8 bases, with 21 bases separating them. CDR3 sequence: CASSLDGTANLKKQYF. DNA for the CDR3: TGTGCCAGCAGCTTGGACGGAACCGCCAATTTAAAGAAGCAGTACTTC.

The chain carries TRBV15 and TRBJ1-1, with unresolved D. Between the trimmed V and J ends, which lost 0 bases and 4 bases, there was a span of 18 bases. The CDR3 contains 17 residues. CDR1 and CDR2 from the germline V gene are LNHNV and YYDKDF (reference sequence). CDR3 sequence: CATSRDIRPAESTEAFF. In DNA form, the CDR3 reads TGTGCCACCAGCAGAGATATAAGGCCGGCGGAGAGCACTGAAGCTTTCTTT.

The CDR3: CASSIGDRRYGYTF. As DNA, the CDR3 is TGTGCCAGTAGTATAGGGGACAGGCGCTATGGCTACACCTTC. The chain employs TRBV19 and TRBJ1-2, with TRBD1 matching over 8 bases. Germline loops: CDR1 LNHDA, CDR2 SQIVND (reference sequence). The CDR3 is 14 residues long. V lost 1 base, J lost 4 bases, and 2 bases stayed unmatched.

This clone was seen a few times. The genes are TRBV19 and TRBJ1-4; the D is unclear. CDR3 length: 16 residues. Germline assignment: CDR1 LNHDA and CDR2 SQIVND (reference sequence). V gave up 3 bases and J gave up 0 bases, with 11 bases separating them. CDR3 loop: CASSMGRAATNEKLFF. In DNA form, the CDR3 reads TGTGCCAGTAGTATGGGTCGGGCTGCAACTAATGAAAAACTGTTTTTT.

This chain joins TRBV30 and TRBJ2-2; no clear D. Trimming cost V 0 bases and J 0 bases, with 5 bases left between them. The CDR3 spans 14 residues. Germline V gives CDR1 GTSNPN, CDR2 SVGIG (reference sequence). This CDR3 is CAWSVRTNTGELFF. For the CDR3, the DNA is TGTGCCTGGAGTGTACGGACGAACACCGGGGAGCTGTTTTTT.

This sequence joins TRBV11-1 and TRBJ2-7; D is uncertain. The CDR3 spans 15 residues. Deletions cut 1 base from V and 0 bases from J, with 10 bases between. In germline, CDR1 is SGHAT, CDR2 FQDESV (reference sequence). The CDR3 spells CASSLVWPFSYEQYF. In DNA, the CDR3 is TGTGCCAGCAGCTTAGTTTGGCCGTTCTCCTACGAGCAGTACTTC.

This clone was recorded only once. One base away lies a much larger clone, so this may be a sequencing read error. The CDR3 DNA reads TGTGCCAGCAGTCAGGGATATAGCAATCAGCCCCAGCATTTT. It is translated as CASSQGYSNQPQHF. The V and J genes are TRBV7-2 and TRBJ1-5; TRBD1 is a possible D gene (5 bases). This CDR3 is 14 amino acids long. Trimming shortened V by 6 bases and J by 0 bases, and 9 bases separated the two germline ends. The germline gives CDR1 SGHTA, CDR2 FQGNSA.

The chain employs TRBV6-5 and TRBJ1-2, with no clear D. V lost 1 base, J lost 0 bases, and 3 bases lay in between. The CDR3 spans 13 residues. Looked up from germline, CDR1 is MNHEY and CDR2 is SVGAGI. The DNA for the CDR3 is TGTGCCAGCAGTTACTTATCTAACTATGGCTACACCTTC. Amino acid sequence: CASSYLSNYGYTF.

The genes are TRBV10-2 and TRBJ1-1; tentative D call: TRBD1 (5 bases). This CDR3 has 14 amino acids. Per the germline V gene, CDR1 is WSHSY and CDR2 is SAAADI. V lost 2 bases to trimming and J lost 4 bases, with 11 bases between them. In DNA, the CDR3 is TGCGCCAGCAGTGAGCAGGGATCGGGCACTGAAGCTTTCTTT. Translation: CASSEQGSGTEAFF.

V is TRBV6-1 and J is TRBJ2-5; 8 bases match TRBD2. The germline V gene encodes CDR1 MNHNS and CDR2 SASEGT. The length of the CDR3 is 15 residues. Trimming at V came to 4 bases and at J to 5 bases, leaving 9 bases not matched to a gene. The CDR3 sequence is CASSVRGGLGETQYF. The CDR3 DNA follows: TGTGCCAGCAGTGTACGGGGGGGCCTCGGGGAGACCCAGTACTTC.